A single sample is the source of the 14 T cell receptor beta chains below, sequenced in a study of blood T cell repertoires in COVID-19. Profiled with immunoSEQ multiplex PCR; TCRdb holds only in-frame clones, not every one. This sample has about 190,000 clones, with around 90% found just once. Sequenced material: peripheral blood. These receptors came from a man aged 45-65 years with acute or convalescent COVID-19.

The chain employs TRBV9 and TRBJ1-2; 10 bases agree with TRBD1. V lost 0 bases to trimming and J lost 7 bases; unmatched junction nucleotides: 9. The CDR3 covers 16 residues. Germline V gene sequence: CDR1 SGDLS, CDR2 YYNGEE. The CDR3 protein is CASSVVGTGAIGGYTF. CDR3 bases: TGTGCCAGCAGCGTAGTGGGGACAGGGGCGATAGGTGGCTACACCTTC.

This chain links TRBV6-5 with TRBJ2-6, with 7 bases aligning to TRBD1. The J segment lost 4 bases and the V segment lost 6 bases, leaving 6 bases of the junction unmatched. The CDR3 length is 15 residues. Germline V gene lookup returns CDR1 MNHEY and CDR2 SVGAGI. The CDR3 DNA follows: TGTGCCAGCAGGCCCACAGGGGCCGGGGCCAACGTCCTGACTTTC. This codes for CASRPTGAGANVLTF.

The chain links TRBV6-1 to TRBJ1-5; unclear D gene. Between the trimmed V and J ends, which lost 2 bases and 1 base, there was a span of 12 bases. This CDR3 comprises 16 residues. Germline CDR1 and CDR2: MNHNS and SASEGT. CDR3 nucleotide sequence: TGTGCCAGCAGTGAATCTGGCCTCGGGAGCAATCAGCCCCAGCATTTT. Encoded protein: CASSESGLGSNQPQHF.

The rearrangement joins TRBV6-2 or TRBV6-3 to TRBJ2-7, with D possibly TRBD2 on 6 matching bases. The CDR3 covers 14 residues. Germline lookup yields CDR1 MNHEY and CDR2 SVGEGT. The V gene lost 2 bases and the J gene lost 3 bases, with 11 bases spanning the gap. CDR3 in DNA: TGTGCCAGCAGTTACGCCTCGGACTACTACGAGCAGTACGTC. Translated, it gives CASSYASDYYEQYV.

The rearrangement links TRBV14 to TRBJ1-1; no clear D gene. CDR1 and CDR2 from the germline V gene are SGHDN and FVKESK. V lost 5 bases and J 4 bases, leaving 14 bases between the germline ends. The CDR3 sequence is 14 residues long. The CDR3 DNA reads as TGTGCCAGCAGCTTCTCCGCGAGCCGCACTGAAGCTTTCTTT. It encodes CASSFSASRTEAFF. Using reference TRBV14 and TRBJ1-1 for the parts outside the CDR3, the full variable domain is EAGVTQFPSHSVIEKGQTVTLRCDPISGHDNLYWYRRVMGKEIKFLLHFVKESKQDESGMPNNRFLAERTGGTYSTLKVQPAELEDSGVYFCASSFSASRTEAFFGQGTRLTVV.

The rearrangement uses TRBV9 and TRBJ2-2; D is undetermined. V lost 0 bases and J 1 base, leaving 7 bases between the germline ends. Germline V gene data show CDR1 as SGDLS and CDR2 as YYNGEE. The CDR3 length is 15 residues. CDR3 in amino acids: CASSVGHENTGELFF. The CDR3 DNA reads as TGTGCCAGCAGCGTAGGACACGAGAACACCGGGGAGCTGTTTTTT.

The J gene is TRBJ1-5, the V gene TRBV6-5; D is unresolved. This CDR3 region has 14 residues. Trimming left V 5 bases short and J 4 bases short, with 12 bases between. The germline gives CDR1 MNHEY, CDR2 SVGAGI. CDR3 in DNA: TGTGCCAGCAGTAGAACCGACGGGAATCAGCCCCAGCATTTT. This encodes CASSRTDGNQPQHF.

This chain joins TRBV16 and TRBJ2-7; tentatively, D is TRBD1 (6 bases). The CDR3 loop spans 16 amino acids. V was pared by 4 bases and J by 0 bases, with 16 bases between. Germline-derived CDR1 and CDR2 are KGHSY and FQNENV. CDR3 bases: TGTGCCAGCAGCCCCTTCCCAGGGGCCAGCTCCTACGAGCAGTACTTC. Encoded protein: CASSPFPGASSYEQYF.

A single count supports this clone. This chain links TRBV5-1 with TRBJ1-3; TRBD1 matches at 8 bases. Germline lookup yields CDR1 SGHRS and CDR2 YFSETQ. Trimming at V came to 1 base and at J to 0 bases, leaving 6 bases not matched to a gene. This CDR3 comprises 17 residues. The CDR3 protein is CASSLTGQVFSGNTIYF. CDR3 bases: TGCGCCAGCAGCTTGACGGGACAGGTTTTCTCTGGAAACACCATATATTTT.

The chain is built from TRBV5-1 and TRBJ2-3, with D possibly being TRBD2 (5 bases). The V gene's germline CDR1 is SGHRS and CDR2 YFSETQ. The CDR3 runs to 14 residues. With 0 bases removed from V and 0 bases from J, the gap between germline ends came to 5 bases. The CDR3 protein is CASSLGTSTDTQYF. CDR3 in DNA: TGCGCCAGCAGCTTGGGGACTAGCACAGATACGCAGTATTTT.

The CDR3 DNA reads TGTGCCAGCAGTTATTTCGGCAGGGGCGATCAGCCCCAGCATTTT. Encoded protein: CASSYFGRGDQPQHF. The chain links TRBV6-2 or TRBV6-3 to TRBJ1-5; TRBD1 is a possible D gene (6 bases). This CDR3 is built from 15 residues. V lost 3 bases, J lost 5 bases, and 14 bases lay in between. CDR1 and CDR2 (germline): MNHEY, SVGEGT.

This chain joins TRBV7-9 and TRBJ2-5; 10 bases are shared with TRBD2. The germline CDR1 and CDR2 sequences are SEHNR and FQNEAQ (reference sequence). The CDR3 has 13 amino acids. V was pared by 6 bases and J by 4 bases, with 2 bases of the junction left unmatched. The CDR3 is CASSVAGGETQYF. CDR3 bases: TGTGCCAGCAGTGTAGCGGGAGGAGAGACCCAGTACTTC.

The CDR3 DNA follows: TGTGCCAGCAGCCCTGAGACAGTTAGTAACACTGAAGCTTTCTTT. Translation gives CASSPETVSNTEAFF. The chain recombines TRBV7-2 with TRBJ1-1; weak D call: TRBD1 (5 bases). The CDR3 covers 15 residues. CDR1 and CDR2 (germline): SGHTA, FQGNSA. V lost 5 bases and J lost 2, with 15 bases in between.

The chain has TRBV6-6 and TRBJ2-1, with D possibly being TRBD1 (6 bases). V lost 5 bases, J lost 5 bases, and 16 bases lay in between. Germline assignment: CDR1 MNHNY and CDR2 SVGAGI (reference sequence). The CDR3 spans 15 residues. The CDR3 region is CASSPGAQQNNEQFF. For the CDR3, the DNA is TGTGCCAGCAGTCCAGGGGCCCAACAAAACAATGAGCAGTTCTTC.